Presented here are 16 T cell receptor beta chains from one specimen sequenced in a study of CXCR3-negative and CXCR3-positive naive CD8 T cells. 5' RACE that incorporated UMI labels was used to prepare the TRB cDNA libraries. TCRdb re-analyzed the 5' RACE reads; it lists each CDR3 protein once, without DNA. The sample has some 39,000 distinct CDR3 sequences. The specimen sequenced was naive CXCR3- CD8+ T cells from blood. Subset in this sample: CD45RO-CCR7+CD27+CD95- naive CD8+ T cells lacking CXCR3 (TNR3-). All receptors derive from a human donor in good health. Some clones in this sample may be carry-over from other donors' samples.

The chain recombines TRBV12-3 or TRBV12-4 with TRBJ2-7; TCRdb designates TRBD1, a call that cannot be tested without DNA. The CDR3 spans 12 residues. The CDR3 reads CASSAPQHEQYF.

The genes are TRBV14 and TRBJ2-1. Germline V gene data show CDR1 as SGHDN and CDR2 as FVKESK. The CDR3 covers 14 residues. The CDR3 loop reads CASSQGQFPYEQFF.

This chain links TRBV20-1 with TRBJ1-5; the D gene TCRdb calls, TRBD1, cannot be checked with no DNA. This CDR3 contains 14 residues. Germline V gene lookup returns CDR1 DFQATT and CDR2 SNEGSKA (reference sequence). Here the CDR3 reads CSAKEDREFQPQHF.

The J gene is TRBJ2-6, the V gene TRBV4-3; TCRdb's D gene call, TRBD2, goes unchecked for lack of DNA. The germline V gene has CDR1 LGHNA and CDR2 YSLEER. The CDR3 has 19 residues. Here the CDR3 reads CASSQDEELPSSGANVLTF.

The chain has TRBV7-8 and TRBJ1-2; TCRdb calls TRBD1, which cannot be checked without DNA. CDR1 and CDR2 (germline): SGHVS, FQNEAQ. This CDR3 is built from 11 residues. The CDR3 sequence is CASSMGGGYTF.

The rearrangement uses TRBV5-1 and TRBJ2-2; TCRdb's assignment of TRBD1 cannot be checked, as there is no DNA. The CDR3 runs 15 residues. The germline CDR1 and CDR2 sequences are SGHRS and YFSETQ. The CDR3 loop is CASSLRTGDTGELFF.

This chain connects TRBV28 to TRBJ2-6; TCRdb's D gene call, TRBD2, goes unchecked for lack of DNA. The CDR3 runs to 14 residues. Germline lookup yields CDR1 MDHEN and CDR2 SYDVKM. The CDR3 is CASAALAGANVLTF. Full variable domain (missing parts from reference TRBV28 and TRBJ2-6): DVKVTQSSRYLVKRTGEKVFLECVQDMDHENMFWYRQDPGLGLRLIYFSYDVKMKEKGDIPEGYSVSREKKERFSLILESASTNQTSMYLCASAALAGANVLTFGAGSRLTVL.

The V call is TRBV14, the J call TRBJ2-1; there is no DNA to check the TCRdb D call of TRBD1. CDR1 and CDR2 (germline): SGHDN, FVKESK. The CDR3 spans 14 residues. The CDR3: CASSQLQGANEQFF.

The chain has TRBV20-1 and TRBJ1-1; TCRdb designates TRBD1, a call that cannot be tested without DNA. Germline values: CDR1 DFQATT, CDR2 SNEGSKA (reference sequence). The length of the CDR3 is 15 residues. CDR3 sequence: CSARDGGHPNTEAFF.

This sequence joins TRBV2 and TRBJ2-7. The V gene's germline CDR1 is SNHLY and CDR2 FYNNEI. The CDR3 contains 14 residues. The CDR3 sequence: CASSELSGAYEQYF.

The V gene is TRBV6-5, the J gene TRBJ2-5. Germline V gene data show CDR1 as MNHEY and CDR2 as SVGAGI. The CDR3 contains 13 residues. CDR3 protein: CASSEIRQETQYF.

The V and J genes are TRBV7-9 and TRBJ2-7; without DNA, the TCRdb call of TRBD1 cannot be checked. The CDR3 is made up of 15 amino acids. Germline V gene data show CDR1 as SEHNR and CDR2 as FQNEAQ (reference sequence). The CDR3 sequence: CASSGKDRGFYGQYF.

V is TRBV12-3 or TRBV12-4 and J is TRBJ2-7; TCRdb picks TRBD2, but there is no DNA to check that call. This CDR3 comprises 15 residues. The CDR3 region is CASSSRDWGPYEQYF.

The chain has TRBV28 and TRBJ1-6; TCRdb's assignment of TRBD1 cannot be checked, as there is no DNA. The germline CDR1 and CDR2 sequences are MDHEN and SYDVKM. The CDR3 consists of 13 residues. This chain's CDR3 is CASSSTGGTPLHF.

The chain combines TRBV11-2 with TRBJ2-5; with no DNA, the TCRdb D assignment of TRBD1 cannot be verified. The CDR3 spans 13 residues. Germline CDR1 reads SGHAT; CDR2 reads FQNNGV. Here the CDR3 reads CASSPSGVETQYF.

The chain carries TRBV10-3 and TRBJ2-1; TCRdb gives TRBD2 as the D gene, but with no DNA this cannot be confirmed. The CDR3 is 16 amino acids. Looked up from germline, CDR1 is ENHRY and CDR2 is SYGVKD. CDR3: CAISGPGAQTYNEQFF.